This TCR beta chain was found in a study of long-term antiretroviral therapy in people with HIV. The V segment lost 0 bases and the J segment 3 bases; nucleotides outside the gene matches: 2. Germline V lookup: CDR1 WSHSY, CDR2 SAAADI. The CDR3 runs to 15 residues. The assay, immunoSEQ v3.0, was run at survey level. Assay used: immunoSEQ multiplex PCR; TCRdb lists only in-frame clones, some missing. Here the sample spans about 25,000 clones, roughly 87% being singletons. The clonotype originates from a middle-aged man with HIV. This rearrangement joins TRBV10-2 to TRBJ2-1; 7 bases are shared with TRBD2. Here the sequenced sample was unsorted PBMCs, taken 1.8 years before starting antiretroviral therapy. The CDR3 is CASSESSGLYNEQFF. CDR3 nucleotide sequence: TGCGCCAGCAGTGAGTCTAGCGGGCTCTACAATGAGCAGTTCTTC.